The entry that follows covers one T cell receptor beta chain sequence. The data derive from a study of cytomegalovirus exposure and HLA in healthy donors. The CDR3 totals 12 residues. From germline, CDR1 is SQVTM and CDR2 ANQGSEA. V was pared by 0 bases and J by 11 bases, with 13 bases between. Primers for the PCR totalled 60 Vbeta and 13 Jbeta. Repertoires were generated with immunoSEQ multiplex PCR, while TCRdb's copy carries only in-frame clones and drops some. Among around 150,000 clones listed, approximately 80% were seen once. This clonotype originated in a man aged 30 to 45 in good health and CMV-seropositive. The J gene is TRBJ1-1, the V gene TRBV29-1; D is uncertain. Material: PBMCs. CDR3 amino acids: CSVEDQAGEAFF. The CDR3 coding sequence is TGCAGCGTTGAAGATCAGGCAGGCGAGGCTTTCTTT.